One sample yielded the 21 T cell receptor beta chains listed below, sequenced in a study of response to subunit inactivated influenza vaccine. One entry per CDR3 protein, called by TCRdb with MiXCR from the RT-PCR reads. The sample has 600,000 to 850,000 distinct CDR3 sequences; around 15% are singletons. Source: PBMCs from blood, taken 14 to 15 days before vaccination. The receptor source for this set is a man in his fifties or sixties who received an inactivated influenza vaccine.

This clonotype occurred many times. The chain recombines TRBV4-3 with TRBJ2-2, with 7 bases matching TRBD2. The ends lost 0 bases at V and 0 bases at J; junction bases unmatched: 10. There are 19 residues in the CDR3. Germline CDR1 is LGHNA and CDR2 is YSLEER. The CDR3 here is CASSQDMLAEPANTGELFF. As DNA, the CDR3 is TGCGCCAGCAGCCAAGATATGCTAGCGGAGCCCGCGAACACCGGGGAGCTGTTTTTT.

This clonotype turned up a few times. The chain joins TRBV6-2 or TRBV6-3 to TRBJ2-7; TRBD2 agrees at 10 bases. Germline V lookup: CDR1 MNHEY, CDR2 SVGEGT. The CDR3 has 19 amino acids. V lost 5 bases and J lost 3; bases outside the gene matches: 19. CDR3 DNA sequence: TGTGCCAGCAGTCACCGACTCGGGCTAGCGGGAGTTGGTGTCTACGAGCAGTACTTC. Its translation is CASSHRLGLAGVGVYEQYF.

The rearrangement joins TRBV20-1 to TRBJ2-3; D might be TRBD1 (6 bases). Germline-derived CDR1 and CDR2 are DFQATT and SNEGSKA (reference sequence). There are 15 residues in the CDR3. Trimming removed 6 bases from V and 1 base from J, with 17 bases in between. Here the CDR3 reads CSAPGVREGTDTQYF. In nucleotides, the CDR3 is TGCAGTGCGCCAGGGGTCCGCGAGGGCACAGATACGCAGTATTTT.

A note on this clonotype: The junction and the germline gene differ at one end; a read error may be behind it. This chain links TRBV20-1 with TRBJ1-4, with D uncertain. Germline V lookup: CDR1 DFQATT, CDR2 SNEGSKA (reference sequence). The CDR3 sequence is 16 residues long. CDR3 nucleotides: TGCTGTGCTAGAGGATTAGCCGGGCCCTCGGACGAAAAACTGTTTTTT. Translation: CCARGLAGPSDEKLFF.

The rearrangement joins TRBV7-2 to TRBJ2-7; 7 bases agree with TRBD1. Trimming took 5 bases from V and 0 from J; bases not matched to a gene: 7. CDR3 size: 15 residues. CDR1 is SGHTA and CDR2 is FQGNSA in the germline V gene. CDR3 protein: CASSLQGVPSYEQYF. CDR3 DNA sequence: TGTGCCAGCAGCCTTCAGGGGGTACCCTCCTACGAGCAGTACTTC.

This chain joins TRBV7-9 and TRBJ2-5; 7 nucleotides align to TRBD2. CDR1 and CDR2 (germline): SEHNR, FQNEAQ (reference sequence). This CDR3 has 16 amino acids. J gave up 0 bases and V 5 bases, and 9 bases lay outside the gene matches. CDR3 sequence: CASSPRWGGNQETQYF. The CDR3 coding sequence is TGTGCCAGCAGCCCCCGGTGGGGAGGGAACCAAGAGACCCAGTACTTC.

The chain combines TRBV24-1 with TRBJ2-3, with 13 bases identical to TRBD2. The germline V gene encodes CDR1 KGHDR and CDR2 SFDVKD. V lost 6 bases, J lost 0 bases, and 5 bases stayed unmatched. This CDR3 contains 17 residues. The CDR3 nucleotides are TGTGCCACCAGTAACGGACTAGCGGGGGATAGCACAGATACGCAGTATTTT. Amino acid sequence: CATSNGLAGDSTDTQYF.

This clonotype was counted between two and nine times. CDR3 sequence reads: CASSSLGVHEQFF. CDR3 nucleotides: TGTGCCAGCAGCTCCCTCGGCGTGCATGAGCAGTTCTTC. J is TRBJ2-1 and V is TRBV12-3 or TRBV12-4; D ambiguous. With 6 bases removed from V and 8 bases from J, the gap between germline ends came to 14 bases. This CDR3 has 13 residues.

This clonotype has just a few counts. The rearrangement joins TRBV20-1 to TRBJ2-5, with 7 bases fitting TRBD2. The CDR3 covers 10 residues. Germline V gene lookup returns CDR1 DFQATT and CDR2 SNEGSKA (reference sequence). Here the CDR3 DNA reads TGCAGGGGGGGGGAAGAGACCCAGTACTTC. Translating it yields CRGGEETQYF.

This clonotype was counted only a few times. The J gene is TRBJ2-3, the V gene TRBV9, with 7 bases lining up with TRBD2. The CDR3 loop spans 16 amino acids. The germline gives CDR1 SGDLS, CDR2 YYNGEE. Unmatched junction bases numbered 8, after V lost 4 bases and J lost 0 bases. This chain's CDR3 is CASSTSGGTSTDTQYF. The CDR3 DNA reads as TGTGCCAGCAGCACCTCGGGGGGTACTAGCACAGATACGCAGTATTTT.

This clonotype was seen only a few times. This chain connects TRBV27 to TRBJ1-5; D not resolved. CDR3 size: 13 residues. Trimming cost V 2 bases and J 4 bases, with 6 bases left between them. Germline values: CDR1 MNHEY, CDR2 SMNVEV (reference sequence). CDR3 DNA sequence: TGTGCCAGCAGTTTAATGTGGAATCAGCCCCAGCATTTT. As protein: CASSLMWNQPQHF.

CDR3 loop: CASSHRPGAYEQYF. DNA for the CDR3: TGTGCCAGCAGCCATAGACCGGGCGCGTACGAGCAGTACTTC. The V gene is TRBV7-2, the J gene TRBJ2-7; D ambiguous. Germline assignment: CDR1 SGHTA and CDR2 FQGNSA. V was trimmed by 5 bases and J by 4 bases, leaving 15 bases between them. There are 14 residues in the CDR3. The full variable domain, with the rest looked up from reference TRBV7-2 and TRBJ2-7, is GAGVSQSPSNKVTEKGKDVELRCDPISGHTALYWYRQSLGQGLEFLIYFQGNSAPDKSGLPSDRFSAERTGGSVSTLTIQRTQQEDSAVYLCASSHRPGAYEQYFGPGTRLTVT.

V usage is TRBV20-1 and J usage is TRBJ2-7; a weak D match, TRBD1 (6 bases). This CDR3 spans 11 amino acids. The V end was cut by 3 bases, the J end by 5 bases, with 8 bases between. CDR1 and CDR2 (germline): DFQATT, SNEGSKA (reference sequence). The CDR3 DNA reads TGCAGTGCTAGTTGGGGGCACGAGCAGTACTTC. As protein: CSASWGHEQYF.

The sample holds a few counts of this clonotype. The chain carries TRBV18 and TRBJ1-1, with D maybe TRBD1 (5 bases). Trimming removed 0 bases at V and 8 bases at J, with 7 bases between. The CDR3 is made up of 12 amino acids. CDR1 KGHSH and CDR2 LQKENI come from the germline V gene. The CDR3 coding sequence is TGTGCCAGCTCACCACCAGGGACGGAAGCTTTCTTT. Translated: CASSPPGTEAFF.

The rearrangement joins TRBV6-1 to TRBJ2-3; TRBD1 matches at 7 bases. The CDR3 extends over 16 amino acids. Losses at the gene ends were 0 bases for V and 2 bases for J; bases not matched to a gene: 5. The germline V gene encodes CDR1 MNHNS and CDR2 SASEGT. The CDR3 sequence: CASSEATGAVTDTQYF. The CDR3 DNA sequence: TGTGCCAGCAGTGAAGCTACAGGGGCGGTCACAGATACGCAGTATTTT.

J is TRBJ1-5 and V is TRBV6-5; a weak D match, TRBD1 (6 bases). The ends were cut back, 4 bases at V and 6 bases at J, with 16 bases in the middle. The CDR3 runs 15 residues. Germline lookup yields CDR1 MNHEY and CDR2 SVGAGI. CDR3 coding DNA: TGTGCCAGCAGTTCTTCCAGGGGTTCTGGTCAGCCCCAGCATTTT. Its protein is CASSSSRGSGQPQHF.

V gene TRBV18 combines with J gene TRBJ2-1; no reliable D call. With 0 bases removed from V and 7 bases from J, the gap between germline ends came to 13 bases. The CDR3 is 15 residues long. Germline V CDR1 and CDR2: KGHSH, LQKENI. Written as DNA, the CDR3 is TGTGCCAGCTCACCACCGAGTATTAATCGGAATGAGCAGTTCTTC. Translated: CASSPPSINRNEQFF.

This clonotype was counted between two and nine times. The rearrangement uses TRBV4-3 and TRBJ2-7; tentative D call: TRBD1 (6 bases). V gave up 0 bases and J gave up 6 bases, with 12 bases separating them. In germline, CDR1 is LGHNA, CDR2 YSLEER. This CDR3 spans 14 amino acids. CDR3 protein: CASSQDVTGGEQYF. The DNA of the CDR3 is TGCGCCAGCAGCCAAGACGTGACAGGTGGCGAGCAGTACTTC.

The chain recombines TRBV14 with TRBJ2-3; possible D gene TRBD2, 6 bases. Trimming took 1 base from V and 6 from J, leaving 11 bases between them. Germline CDR1 SGHDN, CDR2 FVKESK. The CDR3 sequence is 14 residues long. The CDR3 spells CASSQGGGVDTQYF. DNA for the CDR3: TGTGCCAGCAGCCAAGGCGGCGGGGTTGATACGCAGTATTTT.

This clonotype was counted a few times. The gene calls are TRBV5-6 and TRBJ2-7; perhaps TRBD1 as D (5 bases). CDR3 length equals 14 residues. Germline V gene lookup returns CDR1 SGHDT and CDR2 YYEEEE. V lost 5 bases and J 1 base, leaving 13 bases between the germline ends. CDR3 bases: TGTGCCAGCAGTCCTGCAGGGATATCCTACGAGCAGTACTTC. Protein: CASSPAGISYEQYF.

This clonotype was observed a handful of times. The rearrangement joins TRBV5-6 to TRBJ2-1; 8 bases match TRBD1. The CDR3 loop spans 15 amino acids. Per germline, CDR1 SGHDT and CDR2 YYEEEE. The V and J ends lost 6 bases and 1 base, in that order; junction bases with no gene match: 6. CDR3 nucleotides: TGTGCCAGCACCCGTCGACAGGGGTCCTACAATGAGCAGTTCTTC. Translated: CASTRRQGSYNEQFF. Full variable domain (rest looked up from reference TRBV5-6 and TRBJ2-1): DAGVTQSPTHLIKTRGQQVTLRCSPKSGHDTVSWYQQALGQGPQFIFQYYEEEERQRGNFPDRFSGHQFPNYSSELNVNALLLGDSALYLCASTRRQGSYNEQFFGPGTRLTVL.